The rows below give T cell receptor beta chains drawn from one sample of a study of response to subunit inactivated influenza vaccine. TCRdb reprocessed the RT-PCR reads with MiXCR, giving one entry per CDR3 protein. The sample lists 200,000 to 300,000 distinct CDR3 sequences; over 9% were seen once. Source: non-naive T cells sorted from PBMCs, taken around 14 days before vaccination. The receptors come from a man aged 50 or older who received an inactivated influenza vaccine. Both conserved end residues are part of each CDR3. A D gene is named only where the DNA matches it firmly. Clone size is given for some rows only: seen once, a few or many times, or a class if the clone is expanded.

D | J | V | size | DNA | CDR3
TRBD1 | TRBJ2-3 | TRBV4-3 | few | TGCGCCAGCAGCCAAAGGGACAGGGCCTACCCCACAGATACGCAGTATTTT | CASSQRDRAYPTDTQYF
. | TRBJ2-7 | TRBV9 | . | TGTGCCAGCAGCGTAGATCCCGACAGCTCCTACGAGCAGTACTTC | CASSVDPDSSYEQYF
. | TRBJ2-2 | TRBV6-6 | . | TGTGCCAGCAGGAAGGGGAACACCGGGGAGCTGTTTTTT | CASRKGNTGELFF
. | TRBJ1-4 | TRBV30 | few | TGTGCCTGGAGTGTTAAGCTTAATGAAAAACTGTTTTTT | CAWSVKLNEKLFF
TRBD2 | TRBJ2-7 | TRBV5-1 | . | TGCGCCAGCAGCTCCCGACTAGCGGCGTACCGCGAGCAGTACTTC | CASSSRLAAYREQYF
. | TRBJ1-2 | TRBV12-3/TRBV12-4 | . | TGTGCCAGTCAAAACGGGGGGCACTTTGGCTACACCTTC | CASQNGGHFGYTF
. | TRBJ2-3 | TRBV5-1 | . | TGCGCCAGCAGCTTGGAAGGGTCGGCAGATACGCAGTATTTT | CASSLEGSADTQYF
. | TRBJ2-1 | TRBV24-1 | . | TGTGCCACCGCTAATACAGAGGCCTTCGGAGGTGAGCAGTTCTTC | CATANTEAFGGEQFF
. | TRBJ2-5 | TRBV10-3 | . | TGTGCCACCACCCGCGACCAAGAGACCCAGTACTTC | CATTRDQETQYF
. | TRBJ2-2 | TRBV7-2 | many | TGTGCCAGCAGCTTAGCTGCCGGGACGGCTAACACCGGGGAGCTGTTTTTT | CASSLAAGTANTGELFF
. | TRBJ1-5 | TRBV29-1 | . | TGCAGCGTTGAAGGGGGACTCAATCAGCCCCAGCATTTT | CSVEGGLNQPQHF
TRBD1 | TRBJ1-2 | TRBV7-2 | few | TGTGCCAGCACCCGTAGTTCCGGGACAGCCTATGGCTACACCTTC | CASTRSSGTAYGYTF
. | TRBJ1-2 | TRBV20-1 | . | TGCAGTGCTAGAGAGGGGTCGACGGGAGGGGGCTACACCTTC | CSAREGSTGGGYTF
. | TRBJ2-7 | TRBV28 | few | TGTGCCAGCAGTTTGAAGGCAGGACCTACCTACGAGCAGTACTTC | CASSLKAGPTYEQYF
. | TRBJ1-1 | TRBV4-2 | many | TGTGCCAGCAGCCAAGTGTCCAGGAACACTGAAGCTTTCTTT | CASSQVSRNTEAFF
TRBD2 | TRBJ2-3 | TRBV4-3 | . | TGCGCCAGCAGCCACGATAGCGGGGGGGCCAGAGATACGCAGTATTTT | CASSHDSGGARDTQYF
TRBD1 | TRBJ1-1 | TRBV10-3 | few | TGTGCCATCAGCGAACACCGGGACAGGGGGCAAGGCGCTGAAGCTTTCTTT | CAISEHRDRGQGAEAFF
. | TRBJ1-1 | TRBV12-3/TRBV12-4 | many | TGTGCCAGCAGTTCCTCCGGGGGTAGGGAAGCTTTCTTT | CASSSSGGREAFF
. | TRBJ2-7 | TRBV12-3/TRBV12-4 | many | TGTGCCAGCAGCAAAGGACGGTCGGGCTACGAGCAGTACTTC | CASSKGRSGYEQYF
TRBD1 | TRBJ1-5 | TRBV5-5 | . | TGTGCCAGCAGCGTACAGGGGTATAGCAATCAGCCCCAGCATTTT | CASSVQGYSNQPQHF
. | TRBJ2-1 | TRBV15 | . | TGTGCCACTGGTCTGTGGGGGGGGGCGCGGAATGAGCAGTTCTTC | CATGLWGGARNEQFF
. | TRBJ2-6 | TRBV12-3/TRBV12-4 | . | TGTGCCAGCAGTTTAGCGCGCAGGTCTGGGGCCAACGTCCTGACTTTC | CASSLARRSGANVLTF
. | TRBJ2-7 | TRBV10-3 | many | TGTGCCATCAGTGAGTCTCTGCGCGACCCCTACGAGCAGTACTTC | CAISESLRDPYEQYF
. | TRBJ1-5 | TRBV6-1 | few | TGTGCCAGCAGTGGCAAAGGGTCCAGCAATCAGCCCCAGCATTTT | CASSGKGSSNQPQHF
. | TRBJ2-2 | TRBV18 | few | TGTGCCAGCTCATCCAAAGATGCGACCGGGGAGCTGTTTTTT | CASSSKDATGELFF
. | TRBJ2-1 | TRBV7-9 | . | TGTGCCAGCAGAACCTCAGGGACTGAGCAGTTCTTC | CASRTSGTEQFF
. | TRBJ2-1 | TRBV24-1 | few | TGTGCCACCAGTGATGCACAGGGATTCTACAATGAGCAGTTCTTC | CATSDAQGFYNEQFF
TRBD2 | TRBJ2-1 | TRBV29-1 | . | TGCAGCGCTTTAGCGGGAGGGCCGGGGGATGAGCAGTTCTTC | CSALAGGPGDEQFF
. | TRBJ2-7 | TRBV28 | . | TGTGCCAGCAGTTCCCAGGACTTTCTGAGCTCCTACGAGCAGTACTTC | CASSSQDFLSSYEQYF
. | TRBJ2-2 | TRBV6-5 | many | TGTGCCAGCAGTTACTCCCGGTCCACCGGGGAGCTGTTTTTT | CASSYSRSTGELFF
. | TRBJ1-2 | TRBV7-8 | . | TGTGCCAGCAGCTTAGTCCCGGGAGTAGATGGTGGCTACACCTTC | CASSLVPGVDGGYTF
. | TRBJ2-7 | TRBV11-2 | many | TGTGCCAGCAGCTCGCTATACAGGGTAGACTCCTACGAGCAGTACTTC | CASSSLYRVDSYEQYF
. | TRBJ1-5 | TRBV6-1 | few | TGTGCCAGCACCCCGGGGGGTTGGACAGTCAATCAGCCCCAGCATTTT | CASTPGGWTVNQPQHF
TRBD2 | TRBJ2-4 | TRBV12-3/TRBV12-4 | . | TGTGCCAGCAGTTTGCGGGAGGGCATAAACATTCAGTACTTC | CASSLREGINIQYF
TRBD1 | TRBJ1-6 | TRBV5-1 | few | TGCGCCAGCAGCACCGGACAGGAGTATTCACCCCTCCACTTT | CASSTGQEYSPLHF
. | TRBJ1-1 | TRBV29-1 | . | TGCAGCGTTGAGTCGGGTTCGAGCACTGAAGCTTTCTTT | CSVESGSSTEAFF
TRBD1 | TRBJ2-1 | TRBV24-1 | . | TGTGCCACCAGTGACCCGACAGGGGCGTACAATGAGCAGTTCTTC | CATSDPTGAYNEQFF
TRBD1 | TRBJ2-3 | TRBV5-5 | . | TGTGCCAGCAGATCGGGACAGGGTACCAATACGCAGTATTTT | CASRSGQGTNTQYF
TRBD1 | TRBJ1-4 | TRBV4-2 | . | TGTGCCAGCAGGAGGACAGGGGGCGAGGGTGAAAAACTGTTTTTT | CASRRTGGEGEKLFF
. | TRBJ1-5 | TRBV2 | many | TGTGCCAGCAGTGACGTCCAGGCAAGGAATCAGCCCCAGCATTTT | CASSDVQARNQPQHF
TRBD1 | TRBJ2-2 | TRBV10-2 | . | TGCGCCAGCAGCCAAAGAGGACAGGCCGGGGAGCTGTTTTTT | CASSQRGQAGELFF
. | TRBJ1-4 | TRBV27 | . | TGTGCCAGCAGTCCCCGGGGGGTCCGGGGGGAAAAACTGTTTTTT | CASSPRGVRGEKLFF
. | TRBJ2-7 | TRBV30 | few | TGTGCCTGGAAACGCTCCCATCAAAGGGGGCGGGGGGACGAGCAGTACTTC | CAWKRSHQRGRGDEQYF
. | TRBJ2-7 | TRBV6-1 | . | TGTGCCAGCATCCCCGACGGAGGGGCTGGCGAGCAGTACTTC | CASIPDGGAGEQYF
TRBD2 | TRBJ2-1 | TRBV12-3/TRBV12-4 | many | TGTGCCAGCAGGACTAGCGGGGGTAACAATGAGCAGTTCTTC | CASRTSGGNNEQFF
. | TRBJ2-5 | TRBV5-6 | . | TGTGCCAGCAGCTTGGAGCTAGCAGAAAAGTTAGGCGAGACCCAGTACTTC | CASSLELAEKLGETQYF
. | TRBJ2-2 | TRBV4-2 | . | TGTGCCAGCAGCCAAGGATTTTCGCCTACGGACACCGGGGAGCTGTTTTTT | CASSQGFSPTDTGELFF
TRBD1 | TRBJ1-6 | TRBV6-5 | . | TGTGCCAGCGGGGGACAGCCACCCCTCCACTTT | CASGGQPPLHF
TRBD2 | TRBJ2-1 | TRBV7-9 | few | TGTGCCAGCAGCTGGACTAGCGGGGTCAACAATGAGCAGTTCTTC | CASSWTSGVNNEQFF
. | TRBJ1-1 | TRBV18 | . | TGTGCCAGCTCAACGAGACAGGTGGGGAACACTGAAGCTTTCTTT | CASSTRQVGNTEAFF
TRBD1 | TRBJ1-1 | TRBV5-1 | few | TGCGCCAGCAGCGGGGGACAGGGGGTGAGCACTGAAGCTTTCTTT | CASSGGQGVSTEAFF
. | TRBJ2-3 | TRBV5-4 | many | TGTGCCAGCAGCCTCCGCCTAGGCCGCTCCAGGGGGGCCTCTGGCACAGATACGCAGTATTTT | CASSLRLGRSRGASGTDTQYF
. | TRBJ2-5 | TRBV20-1 | many | TGCAGTGCTAGAGATCAGTCCAGGGCGCGGGGAGAGACCCAGTACTTC | CSARDQSRARGETQYF
TRBD1 | TRBJ2-5 | TRBV10-3 | few | TGTGCCATCAGTGAGTCGGGCGGGGGACAGGGGACCTTAAGGACCCAGTACTTC | CAISESGGGQGTLRTQYF
. | TRBJ1-3 | TRBV12-3/TRBV12-4 | few | TGTGCCAGCAGTTTTCCCGCTCTTCTCTCTGGAAACACCATATATTTT | CASSFPALLSGNTIYF